These T cell receptor beta chains were read from a single sample in a study of blood T cell repertoires in COVID-19. Sequencing was performed with immunoSEQ multiplex PCR; in TCRdb, only in-frame clones are kept and a portion is missing. This table holds approximately 94,000 clones, about 91% found once. The specimen sequenced was peripheral blood. The source is a woman in her 70s with acute or convalescent COVID-19. Each CDR3 is given without its conserved first and last residue. Fields, in order: J gene, V gene, CDR3 protein.

J: TRBJ1-2
V: TRBV5-4
CDR3: ASSQDRVYGYT

J: TRBJ2-7
V: TRBV4-1
CDR3: ASSQGPGTEQY

J: TRBJ2-4
V: TRBV3-1/TRBV3-2
CDR3: ASSRWGGEDIQY

J: TRBJ2-3
V: TRBV5-4
CDR3: ASSQRLAGSTDTQY

J: TRBJ2-1
V: TRBV5-4
CDR3: ASSLSTNSYNEQF

J: TRBJ2-1
V: TRBV27
CDR3: ASSSRQTRFFDEQF

J: TRBJ2-7
V: TRBV27
CDR3: ASSLYGGGLYEQY

J: TRBJ2-7
V: TRBV23-1
CDR3: ASNSRQTTYEQY

J: TRBJ2-7
V: TRBV7-9
CDR3: ASSFNSYEQY

J: TRBJ1-1
V: TRBV7-3
CDR3: ASSLSQGTEAF

J: TRBJ2-3
V: TRBV27
CDR3: ASSLWQSTDTQY

J: TRBJ2-2
V: TRBV5-8
CDR3: ASTSDGRASGELF

J: TRBJ1-5
V: TRBV6-5
CDR3: ASSRQGDSNQPQH

J: TRBJ2-7
V: TRBV18
CDR3: ASSPRQGAINEQY

J: TRBJ2-2
V: TRBV2
CDR3: ASSENRADTGELF

J: TRBJ2-1
V: TRBV19
CDR3: ASSRRGRNGANEQF

J: TRBJ1-6
V: TRBV5-1
CDR3: ASSLSKSGENSPLH

J: TRBJ2-7
V: TRBV11-2
CDR3: ASSRDRLSYEQY

J: TRBJ1-3
V: TRBV6-5
CDR3: ASSYSDRDLGNTIY

J: TRBJ1-2
V: TRBV28
CDR3: ASSPGTPNYGYT

J: TRBJ1-1
V: TRBV19
CDR3: ASSIAPGANTEAF

J: TRBJ2-2
V: TRBV19
CDR3: ASSLIGRKTGELF

J: TRBJ2-1
V: TRBV9
CDR3: ASSVSGSSYNEQF

J: TRBJ2-2
V: TRBV6-6
CDR3: ASRFGGNTGELF

J: TRBJ1-5
V: TRBV19
CDR3: ASSHRPGTGWSQPQH

J: TRBJ1-1
V: TRBV2
CDR3: ASSKNRLMNTEAF

J: TRBJ2-2
V: TRBV19
CDR3: ASSIKGQGDTGELF

J: TRBJ1-1
V: TRBV5-1
CDR3: ASSLGVWTF

J: TRBJ1-2
V: TRBV9
CDR3: ASSARTGVGYGYT

J: TRBJ1-2
V: TRBV6-5
CDR3: ASTWGTGSAYGYT

J: TRBJ2-5
V: TRBV18
CDR3: ASSLDWSGETQY

J: TRBJ1-1
V: TRBV2
CDR3: ASSGTGGSRTEAF

J: TRBJ2-1
V: TRBV5-1
CDR3: ASSLWWGPRTRVAYNEQF

J: TRBJ2-3
V: TRBV3-1/TRBV3-2
CDR3: ASSQFLAGERGDTQY

J: TRBJ2-5
V: TRBV3-1/TRBV3-2
CDR3: ASSQNAGGLETQY

J: TRBJ1-1
V: TRBV6-2/TRBV6-3
CDR3: ASSYRVNTEAF

J: TRBJ2-7
V: TRBV7-9
CDR3: ASSKGHNSYEQY

J: TRBJ1-5
V: TRBV5-5
CDR3: ASSFVDTNQPQH

J: TRBJ2-7
V: TRBV15
CDR3: ATSPGGLRVEQY

J: TRBJ1-6
V: TRBV6-5
CDR3: ASSWTGSNSPLH

J: TRBJ1-4
V: TRBV21-1
CDR3: ASSPHWSWKLF

J: TRBJ1-5
V: TRBV9
CDR3: ASSPDGDQPQH

J: TRBJ1-4
V: TRBV5-1
CDR3: ASSLVGRESEKLF

J: TRBJ2-7
V: TRBV5-1
CDR3: ASSVRPGVGEQY

J: TRBJ1-5
V: TRBV6-6
CDR3: ASKAQGIHQPQH

J: TRBJ1-1
V: TRBV6-1
CDR3: ASSDQADSLGQANTEAF

J: TRBJ2-5
V: TRBV9
CDR3: ASSVEGGKETQY

J: TRBJ2-7
V: TRBV20-1
CDR3: SASDPSGGAYEQY

J: TRBJ1-1
V: TRBV2
CDR3: ASSEEAGANTEAF

J: TRBJ2-5
V: TRBV18
CDR3: ASSPGQGRFETQY

J: TRBJ1-5
V: TRBV4-1
CDR3: ASSQSRADQPQH

J: TRBJ2-7
V: TRBV11-2
CDR3: ASSSNRQYEQY

J: TRBJ2-2
V: TRBV4-1
CDR3: ASAGRRTLNTGELF

J: TRBJ1-5
V: TRBV4-1
CDR3: ASSQIQTGAQPQH

J: TRBJ2-7
V: TRBV11-1
CDR3: ASSLAQGGRLYEQY